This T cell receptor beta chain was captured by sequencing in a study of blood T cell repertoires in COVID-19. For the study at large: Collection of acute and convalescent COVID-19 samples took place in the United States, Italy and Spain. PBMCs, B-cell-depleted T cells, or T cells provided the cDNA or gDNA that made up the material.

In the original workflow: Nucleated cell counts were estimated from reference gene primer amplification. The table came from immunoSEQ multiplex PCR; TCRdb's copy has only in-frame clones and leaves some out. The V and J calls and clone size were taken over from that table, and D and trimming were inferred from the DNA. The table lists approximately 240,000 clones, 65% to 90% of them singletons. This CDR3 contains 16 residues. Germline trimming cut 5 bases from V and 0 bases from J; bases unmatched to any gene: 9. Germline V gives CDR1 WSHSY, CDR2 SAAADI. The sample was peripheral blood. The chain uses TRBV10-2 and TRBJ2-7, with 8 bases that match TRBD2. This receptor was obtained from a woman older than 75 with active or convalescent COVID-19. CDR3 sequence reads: CASSWISGVSSYEQYF. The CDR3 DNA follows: TGCGCCAGCAGTTGGATTAGCGGGGTGAGCTCCTACGAGCAGTACTTC.